This T cell receptor (beta chain) was sequenced for a study of early T cells in non-severe SARS-CoV-2 infection. This clonotype was seen more than once but under ten times. Its antigen is unidentified. This CDR3 spans 16 amino acids. V lost 5 bases and J 0 bases, leaving 13 bases between the germline ends. Germline lookup yields CDR1 MNHEY and CDR2 SMNVEV (reference sequence). Study-wide points: In VDJdb matching, anti-spike CD8 responses were favored while private and CD4 specificities went missing.

Unique molecular identifiers were attached to individual cDNA molecules. MiXCR, applied by TCRdb to the 5' RACE reads, yields one record per CDR3 protein. The data contain 79,000 or so distinct CDR3 sequences, roughly 13% of them singletons. The TCR sequence derives from an adult who was a healthcare worker with PCR-confirmed SARS-CoV-2 infection or an uninfected control (not recorded which). Material for sequencing was whole blood. The chain combines TRBV27 with TRBJ2-2; D gene ambiguous. The CDR3 region is CASSLISHANTGELFF. The CDR3 DNA sequence: TGTGCCAGCAGTCTTATCAGTCACGCGAACACCGGGGAGCTGTTTTTT.